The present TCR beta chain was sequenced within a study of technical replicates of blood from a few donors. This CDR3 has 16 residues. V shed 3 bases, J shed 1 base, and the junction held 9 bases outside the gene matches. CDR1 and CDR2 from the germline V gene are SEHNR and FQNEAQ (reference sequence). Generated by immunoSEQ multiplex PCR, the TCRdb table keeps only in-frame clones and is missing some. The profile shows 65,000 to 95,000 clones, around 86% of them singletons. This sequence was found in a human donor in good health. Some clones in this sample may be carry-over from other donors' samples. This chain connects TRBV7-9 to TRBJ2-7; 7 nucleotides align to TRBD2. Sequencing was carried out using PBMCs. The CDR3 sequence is CASSLSLTSNSYEQYF. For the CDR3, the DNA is TGTGCCAGCAGCTTGAGTCTGACTAGCAATTCCTACGAGCAGTACTTC.